These 20 T cell receptor beta chains share one sample of origin, sequenced in a study of shared clonotypes between healthy human individuals. The protocol was immunoSEQ multiplex PCR, while the TCRdb copy is restricted to in-frame clones and leaves out a portion. The sample holds almost 750,000 clones, 55% to 75% seen once. Specimen: memory CD4+ T cells sorted from blood. Subset defined: CD45RA-negative fraction. These receptors were taken from a woman between 25 and 40 years old in good health.

This chain connects TRBV6-5 to TRBJ1-5, with 7 nucleotides matching TRBD1. The CDR3 spans 14 residues. The junction had 10 bases not matched to a gene; V was cut back by 10 bases and J by 4 bases. Looked up from germline, CDR1 is MNHEY and CDR2 is SVGAGI. The CDR3 DNA is TGTGCCACCCAAATCGGGACAGAGAATCAGCCCCAGCATTTT. It translates to CATQIGTENQPQHF.

The genes are TRBV15 and TRBJ2-7, with 14 bases lining up with TRBD2. CDR3 length: 16 residues. Germline V gene lookup returns CDR1 LNHNV and CDR2 YYDKDF (reference sequence). After removal of 4 bases from V and 6 bases from J, the junction contained 8 bases not matched to a gene. This CDR3 reads CATSNQGLAGEVEQYF. CDR3 DNA sequence: TGTGCCACCAGCAACCAGGGACTAGCGGGAGAGGTCGAGCAGTACTTC.

The gene calls are TRBV5-4 and TRBJ2-6; unclear D gene. V was clipped by 0 bases and J by 2 bases, with 6 bases between them. This CDR3 comprises 15 residues. The germline V gene encodes CDR1 SGHNT and CDR2 YYREEE (reference sequence). The CDR3 DNA reads TGTGCCAGCAGCTTGGTGCTCCCTGGGGCCAACGTCCTGACTTTC. Amino acid sequence: CASSLVLPGANVLTF.

This clone was seen only once. The V call is TRBV25-1, the J call TRBJ2-5; 7 bases are a match to TRBD1. The CDR3 loop spans 17 amino acids. CDR1 MGHDK and CDR2 SYGVNS come from the germline V gene. J lost 2 bases, V lost 2 bases, and 11 bases had no gene match. The DNA of the CDR3 is TGTGCCAGCAGTGAAGCGACGGGGACAGTCTATCAAGAGACCCAGTACTTC. Protein sequence: CASSEATGTVYQETQYF. Full variable domain (rest looked up from reference TRBV25-1 and TRBJ2-5): EADIYQTPRYLVIGTGKKITLECSQTMGHDKMYWYQQDPGMELHLIHYSYGVNSTEKGDLSSESTVSRIRTEHFPLTLESARPSHTSQYLCASSEATGTVYQETQYFGPGTRLLVL.

Here the CDR3 reads CAIVQGEENTEAFF. The CDR3 bases are TGTGCCATCGTCCAGGGAGAGGAGAACACTGAAGCTTTCTTT. The J gene is TRBJ1-1, the V gene TRBV10-3; a weak D match, TRBD1 (5 bases). V lost 8 bases and J lost 1, with 14 bases in between. The CDR3 length is 14 residues. The germline V gene encodes CDR1 ENHRY and CDR2 SYGVKD.

The DNA for the CDR3 is TGTGCCAGCTCTCCTTTTGTTAGCGGGAGTACCTACGAGCAGTACTTC. Its translation is CASSPFVSGSTYEQYF. This rearrangement joins TRBV18 to TRBJ2-7; 9 bases are a match to TRBD2. Looked up from germline, CDR1 is KGHSH and CDR2 is LQKENI. The CDR3 consists of 16 residues. V was pared by 6 bases and J by 2 bases, with 11 bases of the junction left unmatched.

This clone was observed a handful of times. The chain combines TRBV11-2 with TRBJ2-7; perhaps TRBD1 as D (6 bases). The CDR3 contains 13 residues. V was pared by 4 bases and J by 2 bases, with 9 bases between. Germline V gene sequence: CDR1 SGHAT, CDR2 FQNNGV. This chain's CDR3 is CASSSQGTYEQYF. CDR3 coding DNA: TGTGCCAGCAGCTCACAGGGAACCTACGAGCAGTACTTC.

The chain carries TRBV28 and TRBJ2-6; 8 nucleotides align to TRBD1. Germline values: CDR1 MDHEN, CDR2 SYDVKM. This CDR3 is built from 15 residues. J gave up 0 bases and V 8 bases, and 3 bases lay outside the gene matches. This chain's CDR3 is CASGQGSSGANVLTF. The CDR3 DNA is TGTGCCAGCGGACAGGGCAGCTCTGGGGCCAACGTCCTGACTTTC.

This clone has at least ten counts. The chain combines TRBV11-2 with TRBJ2-1, with TRBD2 matching over 15 bases. The V gene end was trimmed by 4 bases and the J gene end by 9 bases; junction bases not matched to a gene: 10. The CDR3 length is 17 residues. Germline values: CDR1 SGHAT, CDR2 FQNNGV. The CDR3: CASSSRTSGRAVGEQFF. For the CDR3, the DNA is TGTGCCAGCAGCTCCCGGACTAGCGGGAGGGCGGTAGGTGAGCAGTTCTTC.

V and J are TRBV4-1 and TRBJ2-7, with 8 bases that match TRBD2. Trimming removed 1 base from V and 0 bases from J; junction bases left unmatched: 2. CDR3 length: 15 amino acids. Germline V lookup: CDR1 MGHRA, CDR2 YSYEKL. CDR3 DNA sequence: TGCGCCAGCAGCCAAGGCGGGGGGATCTCCTACGAGCAGTACTTC. It translates to CASSQGGGISYEQYF.

The rearrangement uses TRBV10-3 and TRBJ1-4; 7 nucleotides line up with TRBD1. The CDR3 runs 14 residues. In germline, CDR1 is ENHRY, CDR2 SYGVKD. V was pared by 5 bases and J by 2 bases, with 2 bases of the junction left unmatched. The CDR3 reads CAISQTGTNEKLFF. In nucleotides, the CDR3 is TGTGCCATCAGTCAGACAGGGACTAATGAAAAACTGTTTTTT.

The chain combines TRBV19 with TRBJ1-2; 8 positions match TRBD1. V was pared by 6 bases and J by 5 bases, with 8 bases of the junction left unmatched. The CDR3 contains 14 residues. Germline CDR1 is LNHDA and CDR2 is SQIVND (reference sequence). The CDR3 nucleotides are TGTGCCAGTAGGAGACAGGGGCTGCGATATGGCTACACCTTC. It translates to CASRRQGLRYGYTF.

This clone was found once. V gene TRBV6-5 combines with J gene TRBJ2-6, with D uncertain. Trimming removed 0 bases at V and 2 bases at J, with 8 bases between. The CDR3 is 16 residues long. Germline V gene data show CDR1 as MNHEY and CDR2 as SVGAGI. CDR3 sequence (DNA): TGTGCCAGCAGTTACTCGATATCTCCTGGGGCCAACGTCCTGACTTTC. Its translation: CASSYSISPGANVLTF.

The chain recombines TRBV27 with TRBJ2-1; D is possibly TRBD2 (6 bases). This CDR3 region has 13 residues. Germline V gene data show CDR1 as MNHEY and CDR2 as SMNVEV (reference sequence). The V end was cut by 6 bases, the J end by 8 bases, with 14 bases between. The CDR3 here is CASSLTSIHEQFF. The CDR3 nucleotides are TGTGCCAGCAGCCTAACTAGCATTCATGAGCAGTTCTTC.

The V and J genes are TRBV5-6 and TRBJ2-5; 8 bases map to TRBD2. Near its end, the DNA agrees better with TRBJ2-7, so the J call may be wrong. Germline loops: CDR1 SGHDT, CDR2 YYEEEE. The CDR3 sequence is 13 residues long. The CDR3 DNA reads TGTGCCAGCAACCTGGCGGGGGGCCGCGAGCAGTACTTC. It translates to CASNLAGGREQYF.

This chain connects TRBV4-1 to TRBJ2-7; D not resolved. This CDR3 region has 15 residues. V was cut by 1 base and J by 0 bases, with 10 bases left in between. Looked up from germline, CDR1 is MGHRA and CDR2 is YSYEKL. The CDR3 DNA sequence: TGCGCCAGCAGCCAAGGTTTCAGGAGCTCCTACGAGCAGTACTTC. This encodes CASSQGFRSSYEQYF.

The CDR3 DNA reads as TGTGCCAGCAGAGCCGACAGCAATCAGCCCCAGCATTTT. Encoded protein: CASRADSNQPQHF. The chain combines TRBV7-9 with TRBJ1-5; D uncertain. Germline assignment: CDR1 SEHNR and CDR2 FQNEAQ (reference sequence). The CDR3 totals 13 residues. V lost 6 bases and J 1 base, leaving 7 bases between the germline ends.

Comments on this clone: Distinct nucleotide sequences in the sample also encode this CDR3. The chain employs TRBV9 and TRBJ2-3; D gene unclear. Germline V gene lookup returns CDR1 SGDLS and CDR2 YYNGEE. V was trimmed by 0 bases and J by 5 bases, leaving 4 bases between them. The CDR3 consists of 12 residues. The CDR3 reads CASSVAGDTQYF. The DNA for the CDR3 is TGTGCCAGCAGCGTAGCAGGAGATACGCAGTATTTT.

The chain links TRBV29-1 to TRBJ2-1; TRBD2 matches at 14 bases. This CDR3 is built from 13 residues. The V and J ends lost 7 bases and 8 bases, in that order; junction bases with no gene match: 4. Looked up from germline, CDR1 is SQVTM and CDR2 is ANQGSEA. The CDR3 protein is CSAGTSGSDEQFF. CDR3 nucleotides: TGCAGCGCCGGGACTAGCGGGAGCGATGAGCAGTTCTTC.

This chain uses TRBV14 with TRBJ1-5; 7 nucleotides line up with TRBD1. The CDR3 spans 15 residues. Germline assignment: CDR1 SGHDN and CDR2 FVKESK. The J segment lost 1 base and the V segment lost 4 bases, leaving 4 bases of the junction unmatched. This CDR3 is CASSPQGQSNQPQHF. The CDR3 region has the DNA TGTGCCAGCAGCCCCCAGGGACAGAGCAATCAGCCCCAGCATTTT. The full variable domain, with the rest looked up from reference TRBV14 and TRBJ1-5, is EAGVTQFPSHSVIEKGQTVTLRCDPISGHDNLYWYRRVMGKEIKFLLHFVKESKQDESGMPNNRFLAERTGGTYSTLKVQPAELEDSGVYFCASSPQGQSNQPQHFGDGTRLSIL.